This T cell receptor (beta chain) came from a study of shared clonotypes between healthy human individuals. Concerning this clone itself: Other DNA sequences in this specimen translate into the identical CDR3.

CD45RO-negative cells were positively selected for CCR7, leaving out terminally differentiated effector memory CD45RA+ cells. Per germline, CDR1 MNHEY and CDR2 SVGAGI. This CDR3 has 14 amino acids. V lost 0 bases, J lost 6 bases, and 8 bases lay in between. Genomic DNA (from each subset) was split evenly across several immunoSEQ plates. Using immunoSEQ multiplex PCR, the repertoire was profiled, and TCRdb retains in-frame clones only, with some absent. The table shows 630,000 or so clones, with roughly 98% occurring only once. The J gene is TRBJ2-2, the V gene TRBV6-5; D is unclear. What was sequenced was naive CD8+ T cells sorted from blood. This TCR was sampled from a man aged 25-45 years in good health. For the CDR3, the DNA is TGTGCCAGCAGTTACTCGTCCGGTGCCGGGGAGCTGTTTTTT. Translation gives CASSYSSGAGELFF.